Given below is one T cell receptor (beta chain) in context. CDR1 LNHDA and CDR2 SQIVND come from the germline V gene (reference sequence). The CDR3 covers 18 residues. Trimming left V 1 base short and J 5 bases short, with 21 bases between. The data belong to a study of technical replicates of blood from a handful of donors. TCRdb's table, derived via immunoSEQ multiplex PCR, lists solely in-frame clones and lacks some. The sample consists of about 76,000 clones, 90% to 95% of them appearing once. The V and J genes are TRBV19 and TRBJ1-5; maybe TRBD1 (6 bases). The sequencing input was T cells isolated from PBMCs. This TCR came from a human donor in good health. In DNA form, the CDR3 reads TGTGCCAGTAGTATAGTCTTCTCACAGCTGGGGGCCGATCAGCCCCAGCATTTT. This gives the protein CASSIVFSQLGADQPQHF.